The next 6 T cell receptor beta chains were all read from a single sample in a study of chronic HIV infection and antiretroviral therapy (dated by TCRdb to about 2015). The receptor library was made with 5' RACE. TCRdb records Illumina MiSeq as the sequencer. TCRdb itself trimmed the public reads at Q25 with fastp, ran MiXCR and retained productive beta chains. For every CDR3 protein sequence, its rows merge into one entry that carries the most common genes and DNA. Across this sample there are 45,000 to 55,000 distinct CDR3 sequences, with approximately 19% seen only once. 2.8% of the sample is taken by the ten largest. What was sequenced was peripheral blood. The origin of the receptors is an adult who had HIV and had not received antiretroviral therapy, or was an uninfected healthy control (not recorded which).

The chain's CDR3 is CASSLVPPDTQYF. The CDR3 nucleotides are TGTGCCAGCAGTTTAGTCCCGCCAGATACGCAGTATTTT. The chain combines TRBV27 with TRBJ2-3, with D hard to call. V was clipped by 2 bases and J by 4 bases, with 7 bases between them. CDR1 is MNHEY and CDR2 is SMNVEV in the germline V gene (reference sequence). This CDR3 contains 13 residues.

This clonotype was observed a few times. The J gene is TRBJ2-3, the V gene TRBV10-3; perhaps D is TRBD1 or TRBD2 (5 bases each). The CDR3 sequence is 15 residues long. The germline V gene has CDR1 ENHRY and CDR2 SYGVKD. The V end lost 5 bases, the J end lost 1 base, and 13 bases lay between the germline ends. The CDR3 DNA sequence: TGTGCCATCAGTCTCAGGGCGAGGGGCACAGATACGCAGTATTTT. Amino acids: CAISLRARGTDTQYF.

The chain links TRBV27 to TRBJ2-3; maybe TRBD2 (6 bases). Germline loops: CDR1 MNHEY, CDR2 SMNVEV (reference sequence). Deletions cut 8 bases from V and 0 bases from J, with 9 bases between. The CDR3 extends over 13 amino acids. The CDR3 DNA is TGTGCCAGCTCCGGGAGTAGCACAGATACGCAGTATTTT. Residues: CASSGSSTDTQYF.

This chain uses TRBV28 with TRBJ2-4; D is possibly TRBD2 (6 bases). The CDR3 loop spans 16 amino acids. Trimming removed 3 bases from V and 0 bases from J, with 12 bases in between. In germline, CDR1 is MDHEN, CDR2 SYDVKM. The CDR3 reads CASSFAGPEAKNIQYF. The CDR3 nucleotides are TGTGCCAGCAGTTTTGCGGGACCAGAAGCCAAAAACATTCAGTACTTC.

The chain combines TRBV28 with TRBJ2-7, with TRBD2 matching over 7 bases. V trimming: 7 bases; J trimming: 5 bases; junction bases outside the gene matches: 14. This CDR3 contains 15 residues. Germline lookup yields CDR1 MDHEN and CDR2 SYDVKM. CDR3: CASNPPGRLADEQYF. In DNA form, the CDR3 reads TGTGCCAGCAACCCCCCAGGGAGGCTAGCGGACGAGCAGTACTTC.

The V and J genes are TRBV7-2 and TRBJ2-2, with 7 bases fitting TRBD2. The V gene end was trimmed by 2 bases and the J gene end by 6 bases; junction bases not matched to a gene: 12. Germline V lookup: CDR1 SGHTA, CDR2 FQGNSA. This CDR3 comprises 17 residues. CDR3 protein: CASSLRDAGLAAGELFF. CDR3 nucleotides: TGTGCCAGCAGCTTAAGGGATGCGGGTCTAGCGGCCGGGGAGCTGTTTTTT.